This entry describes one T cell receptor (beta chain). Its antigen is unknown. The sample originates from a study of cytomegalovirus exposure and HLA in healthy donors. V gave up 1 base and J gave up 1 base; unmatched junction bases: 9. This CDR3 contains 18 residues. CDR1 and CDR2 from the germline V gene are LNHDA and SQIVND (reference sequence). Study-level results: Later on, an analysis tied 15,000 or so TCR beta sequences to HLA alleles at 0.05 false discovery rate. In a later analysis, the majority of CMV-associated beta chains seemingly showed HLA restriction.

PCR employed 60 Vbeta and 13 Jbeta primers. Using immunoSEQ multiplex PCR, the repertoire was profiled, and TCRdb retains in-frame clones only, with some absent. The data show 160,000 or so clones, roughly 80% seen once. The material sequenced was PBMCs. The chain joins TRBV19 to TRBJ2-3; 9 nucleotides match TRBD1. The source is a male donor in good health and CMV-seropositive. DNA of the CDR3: TGTGCCAGTAGTATAGTGGCTACAGGGGGCAGTGGCACAGATACGCAGTATTTT. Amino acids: CASSIVATGGSGTDTQYF.